Only a few counts were recorded for the clone carrying this T cell receptor beta chain. The CDR3 is made up of 14 amino acids. Germline assignment: CDR1 DFQATT and CDR2 SNEGSKA (reference sequence). V shed 0 bases and J shed 7 bases, with 15 bases lying between them. TCRdb reprocessed the RT-PCR reads via MiXCR and lists one record per CDR3 protein. The sample lists hundreds of thousands of distinct CDR3 sequences, 14% occurring once. The rearrangement joins TRBV20-1 to TRBJ1-1, with D possibly matching TRBD1 (5 bases). The sample consisted of memory CD4+ T cells from blood. The sequence came from a female donor in good health, serving as a healthy control. CDR3 protein: CSARDAVGANEAFF. The CDR3 coding sequence is TGCAGTGCTAGAGATGCGGTCGGGGCGAATGAAGCTTTCTTT.